One and the same sample provided the 25 T cell receptor beta chains below, sequenced in a study of blood T cell repertoires in COVID-19. Data came from immunoSEQ multiplex PCR; TCRdb stores just in-frame clones and leaves some out. The table shows about 200,000 clones, with roughly 89% occurring only once. Specimen: PBMCs or T cells enriched from blood (not recorded which). These receptors all stem from a young woman with acute COVID-19.

This chain links TRBV11-2 with TRBJ1-1, with 8 bases fitting TRBD1. The CDR3 length is 14 residues. CDR1 and CDR2 (germline): SGHAT, FQNNGV. With V trimmed by 0 bases and J by 6 bases, 3 bases remained unmatched. The CDR3 region has the DNA TGTGCCAGCAGCTTAGATGGGACAGGAGCTGAAGCTTTCTTT. Protein sequence: CASSLDGTGAEAFF.

The rearrangement uses TRBV9 and TRBJ1-5; D possibly corresponds to TRBD1 (5 bases). Germline V gene lookup returns CDR1 SGDLS and CDR2 YYNGEE. Trimming pared 0 bases from V and 5 bases from J, leaving 9 bases between. CDR3 size: 14 residues. For the CDR3, the DNA is TGTGCCAGCAGCGTAGGAAAGACAGATCAGCCCCAGCATTTT. This gives the protein CASSVGKTDQPQHF.

CDR3 sequence: CASSQGLAGVDEQFF. CDR3 bases: TGTGCCAGCAGCCAGGGACTAGCGGGGGTTGATGAGCAGTTCTTC. The V and J genes are TRBV7-8 and TRBJ2-1; 14 positions agree with TRBD2. V was clipped by 5 bases and J by 8 bases; unmatched bases: 5. Looked up from germline, CDR1 is SGHVS and CDR2 is FQNEAQ. There are 15 residues in the CDR3.

V usage is TRBV27 and J usage is TRBJ2-7; 9 bases map to TRBD1. The germline CDR1 and CDR2 sequences are MNHEY and SMNVEV (reference sequence). CDR3 length equals 14 residues. Trimming removed 5 bases from V and 4 bases from J; junction bases left unmatched: 6. The CDR3: CASSEPGQGYEQYF. In nucleotides, the CDR3 is TGTGCCAGCAGTGAGCCGGGACAGGGTTACGAGCAGTACTTC.

The V gene is TRBV10-1, the J gene TRBJ2-3; D perhaps matches TRBD2 (7 bases). Germline V gene data show CDR1 as WNHNN and CDR2 as SYGVQD (reference sequence). The CDR3 extends over 17 amino acids. V was pared by 0 bases and J by 2 bases, with 15 bases between. CDR3 sequence reads: CASSESRAGAFTDTQYF. In DNA form, the CDR3 reads TGCGCCAGCAGTGAGTCGAGGGCGGGGGCTTTCACAGATACGCAGTATTTT.

The chain is built from TRBV7-2 and TRBJ1-5; D not certain. Germline V gene sequence: CDR1 SGHTA, CDR2 FQGNSA. There are 16 residues in the CDR3. The germline V and J ends were trimmed by 1 base and 6 bases, with 16 bases remaining between them. The CDR3 bases are TGTGCCAGCAGCTTAGTTGCCTCCAGGAGGAGTCAGCCCCAGCATTTT. The encoded protein is CASSLVASRRSQPQHF.

The chain combines TRBV7-8 with TRBJ1-5; TRBD1 might be the D (5 bases). Looked up from germline, CDR1 is SGHVS and CDR2 is FQNEAQ. The CDR3 has 18 amino acids. The germline V and J ends were trimmed by 5 bases and 0 bases, with 20 bases remaining between them. The DNA of the CDR3 is TGTGCCAGCAGCCATCCCGAGGAGGGGAAATATAGCAATCAGCCCCAGCATTTT. This gives the protein CASSHPEEGKYSNQPQHF. The full variable domain, with the rest looked up from reference TRBV7-8 and TRBJ1-5, is GAGVSQSPRYKVAKRGQDVALRCDPISGHVSLFWYQQALGQGPEFLTYFQNEAQLDKSGLPSDRFFAERPEGSVSTLKIQRTQQEDSAVYLCASSHPEEGKYSNQPQHFGDGTRLSIL.

The chain couples TRBV30 to TRBJ1-2; D is uncertain. CDR1 is GTSNPN and CDR2 is SVGIG in the germline V gene (reference sequence). V gave up 1 base and J gave up 4 bases, with 16 bases separating them. This CDR3 spans 15 amino acids. The DNA of the CDR3 is TGTGCCTGGAGTGAAGAGGCCCGAGGGAGCTATGGCTACACCTTC. Translation gives CAWSEEARGSYGYTF.

The rearrangement joins TRBV5-6 to TRBJ1-4; TRBD1 matches 7 bases. V was clipped by 3 bases and J by 7 bases; unmatched bases: 9. CDR1 is SGHDT, CDR2 YYEEEE, per germline. The CDR3 is 15 amino acids. The CDR3 sequence: CASSYKTGWGEKLFF. CDR3 bases: TGTGCCAGCAGCTATAAGACAGGGTGGGGTGAAAAACTGTTTTTT.

The V gene is TRBV24-1, the J gene TRBJ1-3; the D is unclear. Germline values: CDR1 KGHDR, CDR2 SFDVKD. V dropped 3 bases and J dropped 0 bases, with 11 bases sitting between them. CDR3 length: 16 residues. The CDR3 reads CATSDPGGSSGNTIYF. In DNA form, the CDR3 reads TGTGCCACCAGTGATCCGGGAGGGAGCTCTGGAAACACCATATATTTT.

In DNA form, the CDR3 reads TGCAGTGCTAGTTCCCCCGGGGGGCGAGGCTACACCTTC. Amino acids: CSASSPGGRGYTF. V and J are TRBV20-1 and TRBJ1-2; perhaps TRBD1 as D (6 bases). The germline V and J ends were trimmed by 3 bases and 8 bases, with 16 bases remaining between them. The CDR3 has 13 residues. Germline CDR1 is DFQATT and CDR2 is SNEGSKA (reference sequence).

There are a few counts of this clone. The genes are TRBV9 and TRBJ1-6; tentatively, D is TRBD1 (6 bases). Germline CDR1 reads SGDLS; CDR2 reads YYNGEE. The CDR3 has 16 residues. V was clipped by 3 bases and J by 2 bases, with 12 bases between them. CDR3 nucleotide sequence: TGTGCCAGCAGCGAGGACAGCCCAGCCTATAATTCACCCCTCCACTTT. Protein sequence: CASSEDSPAYNSPLHF.

This sequence joins TRBV3-1 (or the pseudogene TRBV3-2) and TRBJ1-6; TRBD1 might be the D (5 bases). The CDR3 loop spans 15 amino acids. CDR1 is LGHDT and CDR2 is YNNKEL in the germline V gene (reference sequence). The ends were cut back, 1 base at V and 9 bases at J, with 13 bases in the middle. The CDR3 sequence: CASSQGAGFGSPLHF. In DNA form, the CDR3 reads TGTGCCAGCAGCCAAGGGGCAGGGTTTGGTTCACCCCTCCACTTT.

The DNA of the CDR3 is TGTGCCACCAGCTCCTACCTTCTCAGGGTTTCGGACACTGAAGCTTTCTTT. As protein: CATSSYLLRVSDTEAFF. The gene calls are TRBV15 and TRBJ1-1; maybe TRBD1 (5 bases). The CDR3 length is 17 residues. CDR1 is LNHNV, CDR2 YYDKDF, per germline (reference sequence). V was clipped by 5 bases and J by 3 bases, with 22 bases between them.

Points on this clone: One end of the junction fails to match germline, which may point to a read error. The V call is TRBV30, the J call TRBJ2-7; possible D gene TRBD1, 6 bases. Per the germline V gene, CDR1 is GTSNPN and CDR2 is SVGIG (reference sequence). The CDR3 has 16 residues. CDR3 amino acids: CALSPRSGVGLYEQYF. CDR3 coding DNA: TGTGCCTTGAGTCCACGTTCAGGGGTTGGGCTCTACGAGCAGTACTTC.

V usage is TRBV5-5 and J usage is TRBJ1-3; 7 bases fit TRBD1. The length of the CDR3 is 15 residues. The V segment lost 4 bases and the J segment 8 bases; nucleotides outside the gene matches: 12. Germline CDR1 and CDR2: SGHKS and YYEKEE (reference sequence). DNA for the CDR3: TGTGCCAGCAGCCCGACAGGGTCCCTCGGAGACACCATATATTTT. Translation gives CASSPTGSLGDTIYF.

As DNA, the CDR3 is TGTGCCAGCAGTTTAAGACTAGCGGGGGTTGGGGAGCAGTTCTTC. This gives the protein CASSLRLAGVGEQFF. The chain links TRBV27 to TRBJ2-1, with 12 bases that match TRBD2. The CDR3 has 15 residues. Germline loops: CDR1 MNHEY, CDR2 SMNVEV (reference sequence). V was clipped by 2 bases and J by 10 bases; unmatched bases: 6.

The rearrangement links TRBV7-9 to TRBJ1-1; D remains unclear. This CDR3 is 13 amino acids long. V lost 10 bases to trimming and J lost 1 base, with 13 bases between them. Looked up from germline, CDR1 is SEHNR and CDR2 is FQNEAQ (reference sequence). The CDR3 sequence is CATGVEGNTEAFF. In DNA, the CDR3 is TGTGCCACCGGGGTGGAAGGGAACACTGAAGCTTTCTTT.

The chain couples TRBV12-3 or TRBV12-4 to TRBJ1-1, with 10 bases identical to TRBD1. The V gene end was trimmed by 8 bases and the J gene end by 11 bases; junction bases not matched to a gene: 11. This CDR3 has 13 amino acids. DNA of the CDR3: TGTGCCAGCTCTCGGGACAGGGGAGGATTTGCTTTCTTT. Protein: CASSRDRGGFAFF.

V is TRBV6-5 and J is TRBJ1-1; 8 positions match TRBD1. This CDR3 is 15 amino acids long. V lost 7 bases and J lost 4; bases outside the gene matches: 11. Germline CDR1 and CDR2: MNHEY and SVGAGI. CDR3 nucleotide sequence: TGTGCCAGCACCTACGGACAGGGCATGGGCACTGAAGCTTTCTTT. Residues: CASTYGQGMGTEAFF.

V and J are TRBV12-5 and TRBJ2-3; 10 bases line up with TRBD2. The CDR3 is 13 amino acids. Losses at the gene ends were 7 bases for V and 8 bases for J; bases not matched to a gene: 6. Germline V lookup: CDR1 LGHNT, CDR2 FRNRAP. The DNA of the CDR3 is TGTGCTAGTGCCTTAAGCGGGGGGGGTACGCAGTATTTT. It codes for CASALSGGGTQYF.

The chain links TRBV7-6 to TRBJ1-1; the D gene is possibly TRBD1 (5 bases). CDR3 length: 16 amino acids. Trimming shortened V by 2 bases and J by 1 base, and 14 bases separated the two germline ends. CDR1 is SGHVS and CDR2 is FNYEAQ in the germline V gene. Here the CDR3 reads CASSLKYDRRNTEAFF. The CDR3 nucleotides are TGTGCCAGCAGCTTAAAGTACGACAGACGGAACACTGAAGCTTTCTTT.

V usage is TRBV6-5 and J usage is TRBJ1-1; D might be TRBD1 (5 bases). The length of the CDR3 is 14 residues. Trimming removed 2 bases at V and 1 base at J, with 8 bases between. CDR1 is MNHEY and CDR2 is SVGAGI in the germline V gene. The CDR3 loop reads CASSYRGGNTEAFF. In nucleotides, the CDR3 is TGTGCCAGCAGTTACCGGGGGGGGAACACTGAAGCTTTCTTT.

The rearrangement joins TRBV19 to TRBJ2-1; 10 bases map to TRBD2. V dropped 10 bases and J dropped 6; count of bases not matched to a gene: 6. Germline CDR1 reads LNHDA; CDR2 reads SQIVND (reference sequence). This CDR3 contains 13 residues. The CDR3 protein is CATRAGGLNEQFF. CDR3 nucleotides: TGTGCCACCCGAGCGGGGGGGCTCAATGAGCAGTTCTTC.

This chain connects TRBV7-8 to TRBJ1-5; 7 bases map to TRBD1. V shed 2 bases and J 5 bases; nucleotides not matched to a gene: 3. This CDR3 is built from 14 residues. CDR1 is SGHVS and CDR2 is FQNEAQ in the germline V gene. CDR3 nucleotide sequence: TGTGCCAGCAGCTTATCACAGGGGTATCAGCCCCAGCATTTT. Translation gives CASSLSQGYQPQHF.